The 13 T cell receptor beta chains below all came from one sample that was sequenced in a study of human T cells and chemical hapten exposure. Time point meaning: patch test 1, 2 weeks after DPC sensitization. The treatment here: therapeutic diphenylcyclopropenone sensitization with weekly scalp DPC. TCRdb ran MiXCR on the RACE reads and lists one entry per CDR3 protein. Of 300,000 to 350,000 distinct CDR3 sequences in the sample, 5.5% to 8% are singletons; the top ten hold roughly 7.9%. The sample here was whole blood, taken in connection with sensitization to the hapten diphenylcyclopropenone (DPC). These receptors all come from a woman aged 18-35 years with alopecia areata. Some clones in this sample may be carry-over from other donors' samples.

This clonotype occurred a few times. The V and J genes are TRBV12-2 and TRBJ2-6; the table's D gene call, TRBD1, was not cross checked with the DNA. TRBV12-2 is designated a pseudogene. CDR3 length equals 20 residues. The CDR3 DNA is TGTGCAAGTCGCTTAGGGGTTCGGGGCCGCGTCACATCTGGGGCCAACGTCCTGACTTTC. Protein: CASRLGVRGRVTSGANVLTF.

V and J are TRBV4-1 and TRBJ2-2; the D is unclear. Deletions cut 4 bases from V and 0 bases from J, with 6 bases between. The CDR3 loop spans 14 amino acids. The germline V gene has CDR1 MGHRA and CDR2 YSYEKL. The CDR3 nucleotides are TGCGCCAGCAGCCGCGCCGCGAACACCGGGGAGCTGTTTTTT. Translating gives CASSRAANTGELFF.

This clonotype appeared many times. This chain joins TRBV12-3 or TRBV12-4 and TRBJ2-7; D gene ambiguous. This CDR3 is built from 14 residues. V was trimmed by 7 bases and J by 1 base, leaving 14 bases between them. The CDR3 region is CASTLNSGSYEQYF. The DNA for the CDR3 is TGTGCCAGCACCCTAAACTCAGGTTCCTACGAGCAGTACTTC.

The chain uses TRBV6-2 or TRBV6-3 and TRBJ2-3; D is ambiguous. In germline, CDR1 is MNHEY, CDR2 SVGEGT. V was trimmed by 6 bases and J by 5 bases, leaving 21 bases between them. CDR3 length equals 16 residues. The CDR3 sequence is CASSPTPAVLRDTQYF. In DNA form, the CDR3 reads TGTGCCAGCAGCCCCACGCCGGCCGTTTTGAGAGATACGCAGTATTTT.

This clonotype was seen only a few times. The chain employs TRBV4-2 and TRBJ2-6; tentative D call: TRBD1 (6 bases). From germline, CDR1 is LGHNA and CDR2 YNFKEQ. The CDR3 runs 20 residues. V gave up 4 bases and J gave up 0 bases, with 22 bases separating them. CDR3 region: CASSRRDINDPSSGANVLTF. CDR3 DNA sequence: TGTGCCAGCAGCCGTCGGGACATAAACGATCCGAGCTCTGGGGCCAACGTCCTGACTTTC.

The chain is built from TRBV5-4 and TRBJ1-1, with 8 bases that match TRBD1. J gave up 1 base and V 3 bases, and 8 bases lay outside the gene matches. CDR3 length: 16 residues. CDR1 is SGHNT, CDR2 YYREEE, per germline (reference sequence). For the CDR3, the DNA is TGTGCCAGCAGCTACGGACAGGGAGGAGGGAACACTGAAGCTTTCTTT. The encoded protein is CASSYGQGGGNTEAFF.

This clonotype was counted between two and nine times. The chain has TRBV9 and TRBJ2-5, with 8 positions matching TRBD1. The CDR3 spans 15 residues. Germline V CDR1 and CDR2: SGDLS, YYNGEE. The J segment lost 1 base and the V segment lost 4 bases, leaving 6 bases of the junction unmatched. CDR3 sequence reads: CASSPRDRFQETQYF. In DNA form, the CDR3 reads TGTGCCAGCAGCCCTAGGGACAGGTTCCAAGAGACCCAGTACTTC.

This clonotype was found a few times. The V gene is TRBV27, the J gene TRBJ1-2; D remains unclear. The CDR3 runs to 13 residues. CDR1 and CDR2 from the germline V gene are MNHEY and SMNVEV (reference sequence). V shed 8 bases and J shed 2 bases, with 12 bases lying between them. The CDR3 DNA follows: TGTGCCAGCGCAATGGGTCCGAACTATGGCTACACCTTC. Its translation is CASAMGPNYGYTF.

This clonotype showed up many times. The chain couples TRBV14 to TRBJ2-7; 7 positions match TRBD1. Germline V gives CDR1 SGHDN, CDR2 FVKESK. This CDR3 is built from 14 residues. Germline trimming cut 3 bases from V and 4 bases from J; bases unmatched to any gene: 6. CDR3 sequence reads: CASSQGRGPYEQYF. CDR3 nucleotides: TGTGCCAGCAGCCAGGGAAGGGGGCCGTACGAGCAGTACTTC.

The genes are TRBV6-5 and TRBJ1-6; a weak D match, TRBD1 (6 bases). Germline V gene sequence: CDR1 MNHEY, CDR2 SVGAGI. The CDR3 contains 15 residues. V lost 0 bases, J lost 13 bases, and 16 bases lay in between. CDR3 loop: CASSYSWTVESPLHF. The DNA for the CDR3 is TGTGCCAGCAGTTACTCATGGACAGTGGAATCGCCCCTCCACTTT.

The chain employs TRBV29-1 and TRBJ2-7, with D uncertain. With 4 bases removed from V and 0 bases from J, the gap between germline ends came to 10 bases. This CDR3 spans 13 amino acids. Germline V gene data show CDR1 as SQVTM and CDR2 as ANQGSEA. The CDR3: CSVGSDVSYEQYF. DNA of the CDR3: TGCAGCGTTGGATCCGACGTCTCCTACGAGCAGTACTTC.

This clonotype has at least ten counts. This rearrangement joins TRBV2 to TRBJ2-3; 8 bases line up with TRBD2. Losses at the gene ends were 2 bases for V and 5 bases for J; bases not matched to a gene: 9. The CDR3 is 16 amino acids. Germline CDR1 is SNHLY and CDR2 is FYNNEI. The CDR3 sequence is CASSEMAGGRIDTQYF. The CDR3 DNA reads as TGTGCCAGCAGTGAAATGGCGGGAGGCCGGATAGATACGCAGTATTTT.

This clonotype was counted only a few times. The V call is TRBV20-1, the J call TRBJ1-6; the D is unclear. CDR3 size: 15 residues. Trimming took 5 bases from V and 7 from J, leaving 18 bases between them. Germline V gene data show CDR1 as DFQATT and CDR2 as SNEGSKA (reference sequence). CDR3 amino acids: CSALGRSLFNSPLHF. CDR3 coding DNA: TGCAGTGCTTTAGGGAGGTCGTTGTTCAATTCACCCCTCCACTTT.